Below are 29 T cell receptor beta chains sequenced from a single sample in a study of cytomegalovirus exposure and HLA in healthy donors. The PCR was carried out with 60 Vbeta primers and 13 Jbeta primers. Repertoires were generated with immunoSEQ multiplex PCR, while TCRdb's copy carries only in-frame clones and drops some. The data contain some 130,000 clones, roughly 72% of them seen just once; the ten biggest clones take up roughly 7.2%. Source material: PBMCs. The receptors come from a male donor in good health and CMV-seronegative.

The chain uses TRBV7-2 and TRBJ2-5, with TRBD2 matching over 10 bases. CDR3 size: 16 residues. The germline gives CDR1 SGHTA, CDR2 FQGNSA. Trimming took 0 bases from V and 5 from J; bases not matched to a gene: 6. For the CDR3, the DNA is TGTGCCAGCAGCTTAGCGCTAGCGGGGGCCCGGGAGACCCAGTACTTC. Encoded protein: CASSLALAGARETQYF.

The rearrangement joins TRBV9 to TRBJ2-2; 7 bases agree with TRBD1. Germline V gene lookup returns CDR1 SGDLS and CDR2 YYNGEE. This CDR3 region has 16 residues. The trim removed 4 bases at V and 4 bases at J, leaving 10 bases unmatched. The CDR3 DNA follows: TGTGCCAGCAGCTCCCACACACAGGGGAGCACCGGGGAGCTGTTTTTT. Its translation is CASSSHTQGSTGELFF.

The chain recombines TRBV18 with TRBJ1-2, with 7 bases aligning to TRBD1. The V gene end was trimmed by 2 bases and the J gene end by 5 bases; junction bases not matched to a gene: 14. The germline V gene encodes CDR1 KGHSH and CDR2 LQKENI. The CDR3 totals 17 residues. The CDR3 DNA reads as TGTGCCAGCTCACCAACGACGGGGGGGCGACAGGGTTATGGCTACACCTTC. The encoded protein is CASSPTTGGRQGYGYTF. The complete variable domain, with remaining parts taken from reference TRBV18 and TRBJ1-2, reads NAGVMQNPRHLVRRRGQEARLRCSPMKGHSHVYWYRQLPEEGLKFMVYLQKENIIDESGMPKERFSAEFPKEGPSILRIQQVVRGDSAAYFCASSPTTGGRQGYGYTFGSGTRLTVV.

The rearrangement uses TRBV19 and TRBJ1-1; maybe TRBD1 (6 bases). The CDR3 length is 15 residues. The germline V gene encodes CDR1 LNHDA and CDR2 SQIVND (reference sequence). Trimming removed 0 bases at V and 7 bases at J, with 15 bases between. Here the CDR3 DNA reads TGTGCCAGTAGTATAGATAACAGGAGAGGGGGTGAAGCTTTCTTT. Its translation: CASSIDNRRGGEAFF.

The chain couples TRBV4-1 to TRBJ2-1, with 7 bases matching TRBD2. Germline V lookup: CDR1 MGHRA, CDR2 YSYEKL. With V trimmed by 0 bases and J by 0 bases, 5 bases remained unmatched. CDR3 size: 17 residues. CDR3 DNA sequence: TGCGCCAGCAGCCAAGACCGAGCGGGATACTCCTACAATGAGCAGTTCTTC. Translation: CASSQDRAGYSYNEQFF.

This clone was seen a few times. This chain uses TRBV6-1 with TRBJ2-5; maybe TRBD1 (5 bases). Trimming removed 6 bases at V and 2 bases at J, with 16 bases between. The V gene's germline CDR1 is MNHNS and CDR2 SASEGT. The CDR3 spans 15 residues. The CDR3 region is CASRITDNTQETQYF. CDR3 bases: TGTGCCAGCAGAATAACGGACAACACACAAGAGACCCAGTACTTC.

CDR3 DNA sequence: TGTGCCAGCAGCCAAGCATCGGGGAACACTGAAGCTTTCTTT. This gives the protein CASSQASGNTEAFF. The V gene is TRBV4-2, the J gene TRBJ1-1; no definite D call. V was shortened by 1 base and J by 1 base, with 7 bases between the two germline ends. CDR3 length: 14 residues. Germline-derived CDR1 and CDR2 are LGHNA and YNFKEQ.

The chain links TRBV7-2 to TRBJ2-1; TRBD2 matches 11 bases. There are 17 residues in the CDR3. Germline trimming cut 2 bases from V and 2 bases from J; bases unmatched to any gene: 5. The V gene's germline CDR1 is SGHTA and CDR2 FQGNSA. CDR3: CASSLSGLAGAYNEQFF. The CDR3 DNA sequence: TGTGCCAGCAGCTTAAGTGGACTAGCGGGTGCCTACAATGAGCAGTTCTTC.

The chain links TRBV29-1 to TRBJ1-1; possibly TRBD1 for D (6 bases). Between the trimmed V and J ends, which lost 2 bases and 5 bases, there was a span of 9 bases. There are 12 residues in the CDR3. The germline CDR1 and CDR2 sequences are SQVTM and ANQGSEA. CDR3 nucleotide sequence: TGCAGCGTTGAATTGGGGGCGACTGAAGCTTTCTTT. It yields the protein CSVELGATEAFF.

The V and J genes are TRBV7-6 and TRBJ2-7; 15 bases align to TRBD2. After removal of 5 bases from V and 2 bases from J, the junction contained 4 bases not matched to a gene. Germline loops: CDR1 SGHVS, CDR2 FNYEAQ. The CDR3 is 16 amino acids. The CDR3 region has the DNA TGTGCCAGCAGCCCGAGGACTAGCGGGGGGGCCTACGAGCAGTACTTC. Translated, it gives CASSPRTSGGAYEQYF. Variable domain in full (rest from reference TRBV7-6 and TRBJ2-7): GAGVSQSPRYKVTKRGQDVALRCDPISGHVSLYWYRQALGQGPEFLTYFNYEAQQDKSGLPNDRFSAERPEGSISTLTIQRTEQRDSAMYRCASSPRTSGGAYEQYFGPGTRLTVT.

The gene calls are TRBV4-1 and TRBJ1-5, with 7 bases fitting TRBD1. The CDR3 runs to 17 residues. Trimming removed 3 bases from V and 8 bases from J; junction bases left unmatched: 16. Germline CDR1 MGHRA, CDR2 YSYEKL. The chain's CDR3 is CASSQGERQGLVKPQHF. The CDR3 DNA is TGCGCCAGCAGCCAGGGGGAAAGACAGGGCTTAGTCAAGCCCCAGCATTTT.

The CDR3, as DNA: TGTGCCAGCGCCCCAGATCGAGGGAGCTCCTACAATGAGCAGTTCTTC. This codes for CASAPDRGSSYNEQFF. This chain uses TRBV7-6 with TRBJ2-1; TRBD2 is a possible D gene (5 bases). The CDR3 covers 16 residues. The germline V gene has CDR1 SGHVS and CDR2 FNYEAQ. V was pared by 8 bases and J by 0 bases, with 17 bases between.

This chain uses TRBV25-1 with TRBJ2-7, with TRBD2 matching 8 bases. CDR1 and CDR2 from the germline V gene are MGHDK and SYGVNS. This CDR3 is built from 17 residues. The V segment lost 2 bases and the J segment 0 bases; nucleotides outside the gene matches: 9. The CDR3 nucleotides read TGTGCCAGCAGTGAAGTGGGGACTAGTCGGTGCTCCTACGAGCAGTACTTC. Its translation: CASSEVGTSRCSYEQYF.

The V gene is TRBV4-1, the J gene TRBJ1-5; D ambiguous. The V gene's germline CDR1 is MGHRA and CDR2 YSYEKL. The germline V and J ends were trimmed by 2 bases and 2 bases, with 7 bases remaining between them. The CDR3 length is 14 residues. The CDR3 protein is CASSQWAGNQPQHF. In nucleotides, the CDR3 is TGCGCCAGCAGCCAATGGGCAGGCAATCAGCCCCAGCATTTT.

The chain combines TRBV27 with TRBJ2-7; 12 nucleotides match TRBD1. J lost 3 bases, V lost 8 bases, and 5 bases had no gene match. The CDR3 extends over 14 amino acids. Germline CDR1 reads MNHEY; CDR2 reads SMNVEV (reference sequence). CDR3 sequence: CASRGTGGNYEQYF. As DNA, the CDR3 is TGTGCCAGCCGGGGGACAGGGGGCAACTACGAGCAGTACTTC.

The CDR3 DNA sequence: TGTGCCACTTCAGACAGGGCTGTACTAGAGACCCAGTACTTC. Translation: CATSDRAVLETQYF. V gene TRBV2 combines with J gene TRBJ2-5, with 7 bases matching TRBD1. Germline V lookup: CDR1 SNHLY, CDR2 FYNNEI. CDR3 size: 14 residues. The V and J ends lost 10 bases and 4 bases, in that order; junction bases with no gene match: 12.

The chain is built from TRBV28 and TRBJ2-5, with TRBD2 as a possible D gene (6 bases). Germline CDR1 and CDR2: MDHEN and SYDVKM. The CDR3 has 16 amino acids. V was cut by 1 base and J by 0 bases, with 12 bases left in between. The CDR3 loop reads CASSLLWRGYQETQYF. The CDR3 bases are TGTGCCAGCAGTTTATTGTGGAGGGGTTACCAAGAGACCCAGTACTTC.

V is TRBV6-6 and J is TRBJ2-4; D is undetermined. Germline CDR1 MNHNY, CDR2 SVGAGI (reference sequence). V lost 6 bases and J lost 8, with 14 bases in between. CDR3 size: 13 residues. DNA of the CDR3: TGTGCCAGCAGCCCCCCAGGTAGTGACATTCAGTACTTC. Its protein is CASSPPGSDIQYF.

The chain combines TRBV28 with TRBJ2-3; D is unclear. The V gene lost 5 bases and the J gene lost 1 base, with 16 bases spanning the gap. This CDR3 is 16 amino acids long. Germline values: CDR1 MDHEN, CDR2 SYDVKM. CDR3 in amino acids: CASSDGSSRGTDTQYF. Written as DNA, the CDR3 is TGTGCCAGCAGTGACGGGTCCTCTCGTGGCACAGATACGCAGTATTTT.

The V gene is TRBV27, the J gene TRBJ2-7, with a possible D match to TRBD2 (7 bases). V was shortened by 8 bases and J by 4 bases, with 15 bases between the two germline ends. CDR3 length: 13 amino acids. Germline V CDR1 and CDR2: MNHEY, SMNVEV (reference sequence). DNA for the CDR3: TGTGCCAGCGGGGAGGGGGGCCAATACGAGCAGTACTTC. Encoded protein: CASGEGGQYEQYF.

The chain employs TRBV18 and TRBJ1-1; 9 nucleotides match TRBD1. J lost 0 bases, V lost 3 bases, and 8 bases had no gene match. This CDR3 has 17 residues. CDR1 is KGHSH, CDR2 LQKENI, per germline. CDR3 sequence (DNA): TGTGCCAGCTCACCTCTCTCGGGACAGGGTCTGAACACTGAAGCTTTCTTT. Its protein is CASSPLSGQGLNTEAFF. The full variable domain, in which reference TRBV18 and TRBJ1-1 provide the parts outside the CDR3, is NAGVMQNPRHLVRRRGQEARLRCSPMKGHSHVYWYRQLPEEGLKFMVYLQKENIIDESGMPKERFSAEFPKEGPSILRIQQVVRGDSAAYFCASSPLSGQGLNTEAFFGQGTRLTVV.

The chain couples TRBV7-2 to TRBJ1-2, with D tentatively TRBD1 (6 bases). This CDR3 comprises 14 residues. From germline, CDR1 is SGHTA and CDR2 FQGNSA. V was trimmed by 4 bases and J by 5 bases, leaving 14 bases between them. The CDR3 loop reads CASSSSQGRYGYTF. CDR3 bases: TGTGCCAGCAGCTCCTCTCAGGGGCGTTATGGCTACACCTTC.

V is TRBV9 and J is TRBJ1-4; TRBD1 matches at 9 bases. The CDR3 consists of 14 residues. V dropped 0 bases and J dropped 8; count of bases not matched to a gene: 2. Germline lookup yields CDR1 SGDLS and CDR2 YYNGEE. CDR3 amino acids: CASSVGTGDEKLFF. CDR3 nucleotides: TGTGCCAGCAGCGTAGGGACAGGGGACGAAAAACTGTTTTTT. The entire variable domain, with the rest obtained from reference TRBV9 and TRBJ1-4, is as follows: DSGVTQTPKHLITATGQRVTLRCSPRSGDLSVYWYQQSLDQGLQFLIQYYNGEERAKGNILERFSAQQFPDLHSELNLSSLELGDSALYFCASSVGTGDEKLFFGSGTQLSVL.

V usage is TRBV7-2 and J usage is TRBJ2-7; no firm D call. In germline, CDR1 is SGHTA, CDR2 FQGNSA. V was shortened by 4 bases and J by 0 bases, with 7 bases between the two germline ends. The CDR3 loop spans 13 amino acids. In DNA form, the CDR3 reads TGTGCCAGCAGCTCCCCAGTCTCCTACGAGCAGTACTTC. Translated, it gives CASSSPVSYEQYF.

J is TRBJ1-2 and V is TRBV18; D unresolved. Germline lookup yields CDR1 KGHSH and CDR2 LQKENI. CDR3 length equals 14 residues. V lost 0 bases and J lost 4, with 9 bases in between. CDR3 nucleotides: TGTGCCAGCTCACCACCCGGGCGGGGCTATGGCTACACCTTC. The encoded protein is CASSPPGRGYGYTF. Filled out from reference TRBV18 and TRBJ1-2, the complete variable domain reads NAGVMQNPRHLVRRRGQEARLRCSPMKGHSHVYWYRQLPEEGLKFMVYLQKENIIDESGMPKERFSAEFPKEGPSILRIQQVVRGDSAAYFCASSPPGRGYGYTFGSGTRLTVV.

V usage is TRBV19 and J usage is TRBJ2-7; no definite D call. Germline assignment: CDR1 LNHDA and CDR2 SQIVND (reference sequence). The CDR3 totals 14 residues. The ends were cut back, 2 bases at V and 5 bases at J, with 13 bases in the middle. This CDR3 reads CASSIFPISDEQYF. The CDR3 DNA sequence: TGTGCCAGTAGTATATTCCCAATTTCGGACGAGCAGTACTTC.

This chain uses TRBV5-5 with TRBJ2-7; TRBD1 matches at 12 bases. Trimming took 2 bases from V and 1 from J; bases not matched to a gene: 4. Germline loops: CDR1 SGHKS, CDR2 YYEKEE (reference sequence). The CDR3 loop spans 16 amino acids. CDR3 loop: CASSFPGQGASYEQYF. CDR3 bases: TGTGCCAGCAGCTTTCCGGGACAGGGGGCGTCCTACGAGCAGTACTTC. The variable domain in full, with the rest retrieved from reference TRBV5-5 and TRBJ2-7, is DAGVTQSPTHLIKTRGQQVTLRCSPISGHKSVSWYQQVLGQGPQFIFQYYEKEERGRGNFPDRFSARQFPNYSSELNVNALLLGDSALYLCASSFPGQGASYEQYFGPGTRLTVT.

The rearrangement links TRBV4-3 to TRBJ1-6, with TRBD1 identical over 9 bases. The CDR3 length is 18 residues. Germline CDR1 LGHNA, CDR2 YSLEER. J was trimmed by 6 bases and V by 2 bases; bases with no gene match: 11. The CDR3 sequence is CASSQMGGRDRVNSPLHF. For the CDR3, the DNA is TGCGCCAGCAGCCAAATGGGGGGTCGGGACAGGGTTAATTCACCCCTCCACTTT.

In this sample, this clone turned up a few times. The rearrangement joins TRBV4-1 to TRBJ1-4; D is unresolved. Trimming left V 2 bases short and J 5 bases short, with 3 bases between. The CDR3 loop spans 12 amino acids. CDR1 MGHRA and CDR2 YSYEKL come from the germline V gene. The CDR3 region has the DNA TGCGCCAGCAGCCAACCGAATGAAAAACTGTTTTTT. Protein product: CASSQPNEKLFF.